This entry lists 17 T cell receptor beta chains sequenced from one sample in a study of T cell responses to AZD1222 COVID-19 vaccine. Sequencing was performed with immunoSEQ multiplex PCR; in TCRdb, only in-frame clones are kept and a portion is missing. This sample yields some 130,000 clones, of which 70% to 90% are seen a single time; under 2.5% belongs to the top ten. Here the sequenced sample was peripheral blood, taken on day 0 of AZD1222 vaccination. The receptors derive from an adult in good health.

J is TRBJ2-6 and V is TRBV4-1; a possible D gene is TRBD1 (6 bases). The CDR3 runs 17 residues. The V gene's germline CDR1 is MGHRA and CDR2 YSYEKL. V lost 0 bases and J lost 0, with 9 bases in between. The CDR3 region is CASSQDDRLSGANVLTF. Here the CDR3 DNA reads TGCGCCAGCAGCCAAGATGACAGGCTCTCTGGGGCCAACGTCCTGACTTTC.

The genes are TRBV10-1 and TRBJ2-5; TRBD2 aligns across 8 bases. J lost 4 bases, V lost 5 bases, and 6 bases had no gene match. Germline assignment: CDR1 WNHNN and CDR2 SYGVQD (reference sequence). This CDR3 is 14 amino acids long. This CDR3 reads CASSLREGRETQYF. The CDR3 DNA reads TGCGCCAGCAGTCTACGGGAGGGCCGAGAGACCCAGTACTTC.

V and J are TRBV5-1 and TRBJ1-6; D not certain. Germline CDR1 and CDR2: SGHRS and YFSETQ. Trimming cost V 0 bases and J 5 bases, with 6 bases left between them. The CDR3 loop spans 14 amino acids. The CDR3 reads CASSLDLHNSPLHF. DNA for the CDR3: TGCGCCAGCAGCTTGGATCTCCATAATTCACCCCTCCACTTT.

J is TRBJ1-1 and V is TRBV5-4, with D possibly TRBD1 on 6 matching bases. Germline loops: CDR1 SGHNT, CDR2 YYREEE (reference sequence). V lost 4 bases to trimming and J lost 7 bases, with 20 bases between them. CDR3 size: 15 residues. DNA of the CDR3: TGTGCCAGCAGCCAATCCAGGGGACAAGTAAGTGAAGCTTTCTTT. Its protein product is CASSQSRGQVSEAFF.

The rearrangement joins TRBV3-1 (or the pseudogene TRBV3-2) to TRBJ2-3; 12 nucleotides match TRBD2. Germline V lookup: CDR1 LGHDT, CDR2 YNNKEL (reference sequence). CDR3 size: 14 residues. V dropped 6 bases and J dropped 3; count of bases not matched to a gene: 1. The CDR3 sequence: CASRTSGSTDTQYF. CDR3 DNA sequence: TGTGCCAGCAGGACTAGCGGGAGTACAGATACGCAGTATTTT.

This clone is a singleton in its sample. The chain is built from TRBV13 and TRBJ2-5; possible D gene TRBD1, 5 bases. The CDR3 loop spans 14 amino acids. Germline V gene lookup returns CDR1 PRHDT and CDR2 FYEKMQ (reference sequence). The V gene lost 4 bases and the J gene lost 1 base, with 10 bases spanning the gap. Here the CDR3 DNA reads TGTGCCAGCAGCTCGCGACAGATCCAAGAGACCCAGTACTTC. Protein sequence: CASSSRQIQETQYF.

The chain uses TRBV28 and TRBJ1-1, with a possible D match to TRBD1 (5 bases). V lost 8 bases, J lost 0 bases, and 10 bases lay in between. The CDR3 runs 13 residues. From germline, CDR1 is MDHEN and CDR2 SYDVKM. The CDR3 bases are TGTGCCAGCTTGAGGGGCTTGAACACTGAAGCTTTCTTT. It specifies CASLRGLNTEAFF.

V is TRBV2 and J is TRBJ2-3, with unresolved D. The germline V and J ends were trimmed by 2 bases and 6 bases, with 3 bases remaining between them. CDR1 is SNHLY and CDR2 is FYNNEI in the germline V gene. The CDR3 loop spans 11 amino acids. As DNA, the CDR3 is TGTGCCAGCAGTGAATCTGATACGCAGTATTTT. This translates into CASSESDTQYF.

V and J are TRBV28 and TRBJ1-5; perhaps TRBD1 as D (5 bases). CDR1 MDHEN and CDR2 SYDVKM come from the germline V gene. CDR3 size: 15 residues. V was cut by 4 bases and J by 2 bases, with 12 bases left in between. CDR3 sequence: CASSSGTLGNQPQHF. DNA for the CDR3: TGTGCCAGCAGTTCCGGGACGCTCGGCAATCAGCCCCAGCATTTT.

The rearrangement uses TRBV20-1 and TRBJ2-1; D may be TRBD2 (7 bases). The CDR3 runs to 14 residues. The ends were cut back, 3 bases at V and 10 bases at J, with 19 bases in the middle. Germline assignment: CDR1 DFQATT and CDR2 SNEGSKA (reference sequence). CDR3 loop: CSASSVAGAGEQFF. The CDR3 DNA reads TGCAGTGCTAGTAGTGTTGCGGGGGCAGGGGAGCAGTTCTTC.

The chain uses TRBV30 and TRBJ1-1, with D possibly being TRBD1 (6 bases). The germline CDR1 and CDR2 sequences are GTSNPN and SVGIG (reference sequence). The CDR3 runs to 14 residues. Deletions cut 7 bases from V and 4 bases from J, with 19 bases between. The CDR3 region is CASPGGRGITEAFF. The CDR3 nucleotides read TGTGCCTCCCCGGGGGGGCGTGGAATCACTGAAGCTTTCTTT.

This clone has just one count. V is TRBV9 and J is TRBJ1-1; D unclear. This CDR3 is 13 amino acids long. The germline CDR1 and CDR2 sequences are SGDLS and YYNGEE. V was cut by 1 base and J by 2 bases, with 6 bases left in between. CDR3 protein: CASSVSANTEAFF. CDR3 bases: TGTGCCAGCAGCGTAAGCGCTAACACTGAAGCTTTCTTT.

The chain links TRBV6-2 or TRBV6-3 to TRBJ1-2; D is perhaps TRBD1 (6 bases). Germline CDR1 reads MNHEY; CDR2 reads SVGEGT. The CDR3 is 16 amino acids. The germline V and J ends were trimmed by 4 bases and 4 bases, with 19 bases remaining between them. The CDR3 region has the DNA TGTGCCAGCAGTTCAATCCGTAACCCAGGGGTCTATGGCTACACCTTC. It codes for CASSSIRNPGVYGYTF.

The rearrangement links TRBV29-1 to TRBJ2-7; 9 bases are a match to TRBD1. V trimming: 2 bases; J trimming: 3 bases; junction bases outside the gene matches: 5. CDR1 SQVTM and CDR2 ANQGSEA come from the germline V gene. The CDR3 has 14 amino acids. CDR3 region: CSVEPGTGNYEQYF. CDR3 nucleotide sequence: TGCAGCGTTGAACCCGGGACAGGGAACTACGAGCAGTACTTC.

The CDR3 loop reads CASSFIGSPLHF. Here the CDR3 DNA reads TGTGCCAGCAGTTTTATCGGTTCACCCCTCCACTTT. V gene TRBV12-3 or TRBV12-4 combines with J gene TRBJ1-6, with D unclear. This CDR3 has 12 amino acids. V was cut by 3 bases and J by 9 bases, with 6 bases left in between.

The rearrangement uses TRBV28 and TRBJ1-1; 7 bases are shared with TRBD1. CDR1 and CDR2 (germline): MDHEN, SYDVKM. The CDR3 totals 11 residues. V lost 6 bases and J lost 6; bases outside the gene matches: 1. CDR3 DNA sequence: TGTGCCAGCAGCCAGGGGGCTGAAGCTTTCTTT. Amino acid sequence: CASSQGAEAFF.

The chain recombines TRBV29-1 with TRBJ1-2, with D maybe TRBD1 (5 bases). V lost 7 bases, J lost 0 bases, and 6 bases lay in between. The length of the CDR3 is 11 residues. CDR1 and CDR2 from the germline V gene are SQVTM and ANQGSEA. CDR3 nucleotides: TGCAGCGGGGGCACTAACTATGGCTACACCTTC. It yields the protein CSGGTNYGYTF.